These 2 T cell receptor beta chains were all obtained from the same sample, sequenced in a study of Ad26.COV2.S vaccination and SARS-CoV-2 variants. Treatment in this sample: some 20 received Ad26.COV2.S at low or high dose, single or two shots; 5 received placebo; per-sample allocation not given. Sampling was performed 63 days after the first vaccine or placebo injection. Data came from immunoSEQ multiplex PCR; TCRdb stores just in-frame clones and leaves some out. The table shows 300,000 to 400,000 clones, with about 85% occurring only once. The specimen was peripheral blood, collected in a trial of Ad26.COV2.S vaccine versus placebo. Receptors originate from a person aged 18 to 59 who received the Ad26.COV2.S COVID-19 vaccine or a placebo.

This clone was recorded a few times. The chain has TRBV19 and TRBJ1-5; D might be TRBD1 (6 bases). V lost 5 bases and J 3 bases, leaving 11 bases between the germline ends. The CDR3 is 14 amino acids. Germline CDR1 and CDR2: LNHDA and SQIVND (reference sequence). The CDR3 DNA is TGTGCCAGTAGTGTGCGGGACACCAATCAGCCCCAGCATTTT. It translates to CASSVRDTNQPQHF.

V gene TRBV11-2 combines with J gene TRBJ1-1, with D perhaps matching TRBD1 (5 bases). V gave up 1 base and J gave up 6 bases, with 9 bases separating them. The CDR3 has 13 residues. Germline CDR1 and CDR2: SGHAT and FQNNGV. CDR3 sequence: CASSLARGSEAFF. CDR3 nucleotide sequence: TGTGCCAGCAGCTTAGCTAGGGGTTCTGAAGCTTTCTTT.